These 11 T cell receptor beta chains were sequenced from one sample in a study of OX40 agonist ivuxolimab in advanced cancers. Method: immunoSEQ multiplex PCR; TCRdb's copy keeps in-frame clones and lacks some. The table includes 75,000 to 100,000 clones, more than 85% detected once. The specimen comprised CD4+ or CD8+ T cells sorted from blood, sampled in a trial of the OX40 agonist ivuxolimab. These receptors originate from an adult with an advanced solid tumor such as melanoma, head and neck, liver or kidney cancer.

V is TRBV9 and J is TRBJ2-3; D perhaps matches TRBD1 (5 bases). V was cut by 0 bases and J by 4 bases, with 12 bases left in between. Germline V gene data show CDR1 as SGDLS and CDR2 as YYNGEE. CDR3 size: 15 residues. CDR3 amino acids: CASSVGGAVSDTQYF. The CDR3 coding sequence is TGTGCCAGCAGCGTAGGGGGCGCGGTATCAGATACGCAGTATTTT.

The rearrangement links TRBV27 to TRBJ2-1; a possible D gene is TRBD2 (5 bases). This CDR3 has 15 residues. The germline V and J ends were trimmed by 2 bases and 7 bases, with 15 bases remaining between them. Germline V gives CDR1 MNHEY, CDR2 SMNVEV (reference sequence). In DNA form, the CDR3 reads TGTGCCAGCAGTTTAACGGACTCGCCCGGGAATGAGCAGTTCTTC. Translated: CASSLTDSPGNEQFF.

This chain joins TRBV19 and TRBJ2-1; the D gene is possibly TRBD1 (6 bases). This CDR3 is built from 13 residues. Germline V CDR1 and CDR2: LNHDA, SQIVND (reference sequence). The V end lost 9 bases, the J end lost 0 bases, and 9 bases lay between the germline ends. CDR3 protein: CASTGSSYNEQFF. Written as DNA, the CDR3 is TGTGCCAGCACAGGGAGCTCCTACAATGAGCAGTTCTTC.

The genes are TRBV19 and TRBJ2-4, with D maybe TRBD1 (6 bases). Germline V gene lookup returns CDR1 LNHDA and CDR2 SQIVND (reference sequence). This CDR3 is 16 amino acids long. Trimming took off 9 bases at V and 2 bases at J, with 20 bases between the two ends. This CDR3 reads CASENPRGRSKNIQYF. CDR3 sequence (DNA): TGTGCCAGCGAAAACCCCAGGGGCCGTTCCAAAAACATTCAGTACTTC.

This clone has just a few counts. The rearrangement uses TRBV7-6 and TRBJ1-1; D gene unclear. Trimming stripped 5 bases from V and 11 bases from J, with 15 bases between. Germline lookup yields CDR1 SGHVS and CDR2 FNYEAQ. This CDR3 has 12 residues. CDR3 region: CASSDAGGVAFF. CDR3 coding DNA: TGTGCCAGCAGCGACGCGGGTGGGGTGGCTTTCTTT.

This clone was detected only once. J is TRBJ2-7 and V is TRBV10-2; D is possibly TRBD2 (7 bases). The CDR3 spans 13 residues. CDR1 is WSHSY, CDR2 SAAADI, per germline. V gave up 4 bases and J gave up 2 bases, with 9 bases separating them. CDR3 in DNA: TGCGCCAGCAGTGGCGGGGGCCCCTACGAGCAGTACTTC. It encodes CASSGGGPYEQYF.

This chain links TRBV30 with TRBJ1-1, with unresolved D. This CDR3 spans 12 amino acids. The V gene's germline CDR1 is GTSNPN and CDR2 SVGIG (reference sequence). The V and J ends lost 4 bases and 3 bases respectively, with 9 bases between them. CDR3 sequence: CAWMLGYTEAFF. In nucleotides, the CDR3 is TGTGCCTGGATGTTAGGTTACACTGAAGCTTTCTTT. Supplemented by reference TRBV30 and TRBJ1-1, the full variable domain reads SQTIHQWPATLVQPVGSPLSLECTVEGTSNPNLYWYRQAAGRGLQLLFYSVGIGQISSEVPQNLSASRPQDRQFILSSKKLLLSDSGFYLCAWMLGYTEAFFGQGTRLTVV.

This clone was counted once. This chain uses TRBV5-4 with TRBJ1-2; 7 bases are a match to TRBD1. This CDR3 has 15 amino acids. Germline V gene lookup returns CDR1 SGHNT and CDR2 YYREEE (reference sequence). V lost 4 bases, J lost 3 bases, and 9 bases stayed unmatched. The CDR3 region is CASSDIFRGDYGYTF. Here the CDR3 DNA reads TGTGCCAGCAGCGACATATTCAGGGGGGACTATGGCTACACCTTC.

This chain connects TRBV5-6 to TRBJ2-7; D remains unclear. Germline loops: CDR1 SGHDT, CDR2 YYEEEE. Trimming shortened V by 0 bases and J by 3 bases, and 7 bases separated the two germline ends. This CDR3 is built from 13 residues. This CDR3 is CASSLGTVYEQYF. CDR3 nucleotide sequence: TGTGCCAGCAGCTTGGGTACAGTCTACGAGCAGTACTTC. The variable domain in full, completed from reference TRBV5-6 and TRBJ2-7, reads DAGVTQSPTHLIKTRGQQVTLRCSPKSGHDTVSWYQQALGQGPQFIFQYYEEEERQRGNFPDRFSGHQFPNYSSELNVNALLLGDSALYLCASSLGTVYEQYFGPGTRLTVT.

The CDR3 bases are TGCGCCAGCAGCGATATCGACAGGGGGCTCACAGATACGCAGTATTTT. Amino acid sequence: CASSDIDRGLTDTQYF. This chain links TRBV5-1 with TRBJ2-3; TRBD1 matches 10 bases. The CDR3 is 16 amino acids. The germline V gene has CDR1 SGHRS and CDR2 YFSETQ. The ends lost 4 bases at V and 2 bases at J; junction bases unmatched: 7.

The chain's CDR3 is CASSQDPIASVGVIEETQYF. CDR3 DNA: TGTGCCAGCAGCCAAGATCCTATCGCTAGCGTTGGGGTGATAGAAGAGACCCAGTACTTC. The V gene is TRBV4-2, the J gene TRBJ2-5, with D possibly matching TRBD2 (6 bases). This CDR3 is 20 amino acids long. Deletions cut 0 bases from V and 3 bases from J, with 26 bases between. Germline CDR1 LGHNA, CDR2 YNFKEQ.